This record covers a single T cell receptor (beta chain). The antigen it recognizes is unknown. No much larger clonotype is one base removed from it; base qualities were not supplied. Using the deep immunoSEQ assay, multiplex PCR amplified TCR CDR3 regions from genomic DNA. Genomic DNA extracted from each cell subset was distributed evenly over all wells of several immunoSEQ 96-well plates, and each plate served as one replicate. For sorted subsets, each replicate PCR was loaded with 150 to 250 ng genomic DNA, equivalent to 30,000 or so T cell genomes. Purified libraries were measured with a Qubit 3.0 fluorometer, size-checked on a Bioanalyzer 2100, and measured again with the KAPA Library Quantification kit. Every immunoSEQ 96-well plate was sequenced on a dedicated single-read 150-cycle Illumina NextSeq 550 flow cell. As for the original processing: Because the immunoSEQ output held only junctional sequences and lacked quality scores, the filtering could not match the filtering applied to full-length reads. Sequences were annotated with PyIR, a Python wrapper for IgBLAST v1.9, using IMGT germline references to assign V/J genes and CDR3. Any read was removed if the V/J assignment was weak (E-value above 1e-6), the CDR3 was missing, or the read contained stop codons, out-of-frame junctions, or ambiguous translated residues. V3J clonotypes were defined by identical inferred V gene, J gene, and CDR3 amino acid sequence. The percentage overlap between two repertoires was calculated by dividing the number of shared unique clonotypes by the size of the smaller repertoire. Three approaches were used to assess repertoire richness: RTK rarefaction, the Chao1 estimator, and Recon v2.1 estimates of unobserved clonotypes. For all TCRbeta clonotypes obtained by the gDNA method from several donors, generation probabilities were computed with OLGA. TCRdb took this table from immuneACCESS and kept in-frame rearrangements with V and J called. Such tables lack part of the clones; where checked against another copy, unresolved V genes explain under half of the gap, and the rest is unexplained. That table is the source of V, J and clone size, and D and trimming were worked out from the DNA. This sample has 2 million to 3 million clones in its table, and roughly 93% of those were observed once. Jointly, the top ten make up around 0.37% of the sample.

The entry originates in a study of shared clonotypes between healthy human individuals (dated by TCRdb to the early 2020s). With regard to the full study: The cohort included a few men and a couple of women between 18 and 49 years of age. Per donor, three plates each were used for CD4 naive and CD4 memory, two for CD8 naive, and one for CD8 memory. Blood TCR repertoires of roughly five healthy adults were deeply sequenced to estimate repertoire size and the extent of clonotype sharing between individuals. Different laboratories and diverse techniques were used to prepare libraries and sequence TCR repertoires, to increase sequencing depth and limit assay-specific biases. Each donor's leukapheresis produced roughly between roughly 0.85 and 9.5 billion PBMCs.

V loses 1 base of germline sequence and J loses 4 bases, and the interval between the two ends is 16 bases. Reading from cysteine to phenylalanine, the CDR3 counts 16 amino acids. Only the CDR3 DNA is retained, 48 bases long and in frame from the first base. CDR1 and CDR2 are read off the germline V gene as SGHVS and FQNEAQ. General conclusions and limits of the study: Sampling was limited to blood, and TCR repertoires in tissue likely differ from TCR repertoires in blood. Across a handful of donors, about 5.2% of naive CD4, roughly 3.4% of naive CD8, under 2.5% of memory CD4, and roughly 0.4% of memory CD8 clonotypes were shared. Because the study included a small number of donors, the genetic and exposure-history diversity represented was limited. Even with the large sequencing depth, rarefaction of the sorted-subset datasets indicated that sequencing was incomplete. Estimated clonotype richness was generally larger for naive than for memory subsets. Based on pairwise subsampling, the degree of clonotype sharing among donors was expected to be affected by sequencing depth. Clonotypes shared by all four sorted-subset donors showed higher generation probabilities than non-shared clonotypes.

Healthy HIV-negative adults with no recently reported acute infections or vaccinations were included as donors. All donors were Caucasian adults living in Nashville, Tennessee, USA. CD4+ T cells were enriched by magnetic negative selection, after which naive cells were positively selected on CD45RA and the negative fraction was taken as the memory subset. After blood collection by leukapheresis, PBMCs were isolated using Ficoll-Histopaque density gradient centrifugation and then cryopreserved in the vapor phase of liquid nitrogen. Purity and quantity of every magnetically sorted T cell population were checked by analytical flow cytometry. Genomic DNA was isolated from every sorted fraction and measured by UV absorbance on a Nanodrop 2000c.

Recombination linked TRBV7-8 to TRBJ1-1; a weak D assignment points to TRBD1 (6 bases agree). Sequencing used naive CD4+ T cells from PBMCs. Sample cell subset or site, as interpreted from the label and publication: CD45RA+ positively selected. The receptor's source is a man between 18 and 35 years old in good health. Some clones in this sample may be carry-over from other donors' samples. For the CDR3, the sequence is CASSLEFRGPVTEAFF. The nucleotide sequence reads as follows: TGTGCCAGCAGCTTAGAGTTCCGGGGGCCGGTCACTGAAGCTTTCTTT.